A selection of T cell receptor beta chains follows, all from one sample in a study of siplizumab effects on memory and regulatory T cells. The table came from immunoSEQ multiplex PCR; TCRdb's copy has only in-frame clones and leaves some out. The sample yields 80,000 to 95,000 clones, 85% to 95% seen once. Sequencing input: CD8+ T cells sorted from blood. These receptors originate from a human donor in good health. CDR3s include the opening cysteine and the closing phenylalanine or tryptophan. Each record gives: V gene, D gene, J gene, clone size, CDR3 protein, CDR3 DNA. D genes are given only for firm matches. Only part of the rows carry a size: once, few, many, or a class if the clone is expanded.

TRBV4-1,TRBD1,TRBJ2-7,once,CASSLRLPGQALYEQYF,TGCGCCAGCAGCCTCAGGCTCCCGGGACAGGCTCTCTACGAGCAGTACTTC
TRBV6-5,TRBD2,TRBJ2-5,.,CASSSSGLPLETQYF,TGTGCCAGCAGTTCCTCGGGACTACCCTTGGAGACCCAGTACTTC
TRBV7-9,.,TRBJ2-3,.,CASSSSTDTQYF,TGTGCCAGCAGCTCTTCGACAGATACGCAGTATTTT
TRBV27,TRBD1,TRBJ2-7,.,CASTWDSSSTYEQYF,TGTGCCAGCACCTGGGACAGTTCCTCGACCTACGAGCAGTACTTC
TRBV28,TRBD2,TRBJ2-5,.,CASSSPRLAGGLKTQYF,TGTGCCAGCAGTTCCCCCCGACTAGCGGGAGGGCTAAAGACCCAGTACTTC
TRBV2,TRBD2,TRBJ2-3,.,CASSELAGRTDTQYF,TGTGCCAGCAGTGAACTAGCGGGACGCACAGATACGCAGTATTTT
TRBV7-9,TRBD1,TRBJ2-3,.,CASSFPGQSTDTQYF,TGTGCCAGCAGCTTTCCGGGACAGAGCACAGATACGCAGTATTTT
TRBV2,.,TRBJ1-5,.,CASTFFGDTESEPQHF,TGTGCCAGCACCTTCTTCGGGGACACCGAAAGTGAGCCCCAGCATTTT
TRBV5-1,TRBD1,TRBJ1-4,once,CASSRTGNDEKLFF,TGCGCCAGCAGCCGGACAGGGAACGATGAAAAACTGTTTTTT
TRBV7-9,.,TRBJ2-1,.,CASKGEGSAYNEQFF,TGTGCCAGCAAGGGGGAGGGGAGTGCTTACAATGAGCAGTTCTTC
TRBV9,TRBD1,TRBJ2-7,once,CASSPRDRTYEQYF,TGTGCCAGCAGCCCCCGGGACAGGACCTACGAGCAGTACTTC
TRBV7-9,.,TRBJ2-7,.,CASSLVFPGEQYF,TGTGCCAGCAGCTTAGTTTTCCCGGGGGAGCAGTACTTC
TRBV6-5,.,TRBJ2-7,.,CASSIGTTYEQYF,TGTGCCAGCAGCATCGGGACCACATACGAGCAGTACTTC